A selection of T cell receptor beta chains follows, all from one sample in a study of blood T cell repertoires in COVID-19. TCRdb's table, derived via immunoSEQ multiplex PCR, lists solely in-frame clones and lacks some. The sample lists about 200,000 clones; more than 80% were seen once. Specimen: PBMCs or T cells enriched from blood (not recorded which). These receptors originate from a woman aged 18-29 years who had recovered from COVID-19. CDR3s include the opening cysteine and the closing phenylalanine or tryptophan. A D gene is named only where the DNA matches it firmly. Rows may omit the clone size; those that give it use once, few, many or a size class.

clone size	V gene	J gene	D gene	CDR3 protein	CDR3 DNA
few	TRBV9	TRBJ2-2	NA	CASRLGGTPNTGELFF	TGTGCCAGCAGGCTAGGCGGGACTCCGAACACCGGGGAGCTGTTTTTT
NA	TRBV6-1	TRBJ1-2	TRBD1	CASSGSDRGFNYGYTF	TGTGCCAGCAGTGGATCGGACAGGGGATTCAACTATGGCTACACCTTC
NA	TRBV6-5	TRBJ2-7	TRBD2	CASSLQSGVGSYEQYF	TGTGCCAGCAGTTTACAGAGCGGGGTGGGGTCCTACGAGCAGTACTTC
few	TRBV21-1	TRBJ1-5	NA	CASSKVGVGPQHF	TGTGCCAGCAGCAAAGTAGGGGTTGGCCCCCAGCATTTT
NA	TRBV24-1	TRBJ2-1	NA	CATSDFSPQEQFF	TGTGCCACCAGTGATTTTAGCCCCCAGGAGCAGTTCTTC
once	TRBV25-1	TRBJ2-5	NA	CASSEQMYQETQYF	TGTGCCAGCAGTGAACAGATGTACCAAGAGACCCAGTACTTC
NA	TRBV6-5	TRBJ2-7	TRBD2	CASSLAGGPNEQYF	TGTGCCAGCAGCCTAGCGGGGGGGCCAAACGAGCAGTACTTC
NA	TRBV30	TRBJ1-6	NA	CACAQGSSYNSPLHF	TGTGCCTGTGCCCAGGGCAGCTCCTATAATTCACCCCTCCACTTT
once	TRBV28	TRBJ1-4	NA	CASSPRAIRSHEKLFF	TGTGCCAGCAGCCCCAGGGCGATTAGATCCCATGAAAAACTGTTTTTT
NA	TRBV19	TRBJ2-7	NA	CASSANRESYEQYF	TGTGCCAGTAGTGCCAACAGGGAGTCCTACGAGCAGTACTTC
NA	TRBV5-4	TRBJ2-7	TRBD1	CASSSRTGGSYEQYF	TGTGCCAGCAGCTCAAGGACAGGGGGCTCCTACGAGCAGTACTTC
NA	TRBV15	TRBJ2-1	NA	CATSRPQTPDYNEQFF	TGTGCCACCAGCAGACCGCAAACCCCAGATTACAATGAGCAGTTCTTC
NA	TRBV27	TRBJ2-2	NA	CASSLLAGSRELFF	TGTGCCAGCAGTTTATTGGCCGGGTCCAGGGAGCTGTTTTTT
NA	TRBV6-5	TRBJ2-7	NA	CASRHFLVRAREQYF	TGTGCCAGCAGACACTTCTTAGTAAGAGCGAGGGAGCAGTACTTC
NA	TRBV28	TRBJ1-2	TRBD1	CASSRGQGANYGYTF	TGTGCCAGCAGTCGGGGACAGGGGGCTAACTATGGCTACACCTTC
NA	TRBV10-1	TRBJ2-7	NA	CASSDSPYEQYF	TGCGCCAGCTCGGACAGTCCCTACGAGCAGTACTTC
few	TRBV24-1	TRBJ1-2	TRBD1	CAVRDRGIDGYTF	TGTGCCGTCCGGGACAGGGGGATCGATGGCTACACCTTC
NA	TRBV19	TRBJ1-5	NA	CASSILQGNQPQHF	TGTGCCAGTAGTATTTTACAGGGCAATCAGCCCCAGCATTTT
NA	TRBV7-9	TRBJ1-2	TRBD1	CASSFAGTGVGGYTF	TGTGCCAGCAGCTTCGCCGGGACAGGGGTGGGTGGCTACACCTTC
once	TRBV27	TRBJ2-3	NA	CASSPHPRADTQYF	TGTGCCAGCAGCCCCCACCCTAGAGCCGATACGCAGTATTTT
NA	TRBV3-1/TRBV3-2	TRBJ1-5	NA	CASSQDLFQPQHF	TGTGCCAGCAGCCAAGACCTTTTTCAGCCCCAGCATTTT
NA	TRBV2	TRBJ1-1	TRBD1	CASSERQGGETEAFF	TGTGCCAGCAGTGAACGGCAGGGGGGAGAGACTGAAGCTTTCTTT
NA	TRBV11-2	TRBJ2-5	NA	CASSLDWQVETQYF	TGTGCCAGCAGCTTAGATTGGCAAGTGGAGACCCAGTACTTC
NA	TRBV2	TRBJ1-1	TRBD1	CASVILGDREIYTEAFF	TGTGCCTCAGTCATTCTGGGGGACAGGGAGATATACACTGAAGCTTTCTTT
NA	TRBV6-5	TRBJ2-2	NA	CASISGQTNTGELFF	TGTGCCAGCATATCTGGGCAAACGAACACCGGGGAGCTGTTTTTT
once	TRBV11-3	TRBJ2-3	TRBD2	CASSLGKRGGTDTQYF	TGTGCCAGCAGCTTAGGGAAGCGGGGGGGAACAGATACGCAGTATTTT
NA	TRBV6-5	TRBJ1-5	NA	CASSYDGGENQPQHF	TGTGCCAGCAGTTACGATGGGGGGGAGAATCAGCCCCAGCATTTT
NA	TRBV19	TRBJ2-7	NA	CASRHRDTYEQYF	TGTGCCAGTAGGCACCGGGACACCTACGAGCAGTACTTC
NA	TRBV28	TRBJ2-2	NA	CASSPVDRANTGELFF	TGTGCCAGCAGTCCCGTGGACAGAGCGAACACCGGGGAGCTGTTTTTT
NA	TRBV5-1	TRBJ2-7	NA	CASRVWDLSYEQYF	TGCGCCAGCAGAGTTTGGGACTTATCCTACGAGCAGTACTTC
NA	TRBV19	TRBJ1-5	NA	CASSASHRENQPQHF	TGTGCCAGTAGTGCGAGCCACAGGGAGAATCAGCCCCAGCATTTT
NA	TRBV20-1	TRBJ2-3	TRBD2	CSASQRGGGDTQYF	TGCAGTGCTAGTCAGCGGGGGGGAGGAGATACGCAGTATTTT
NA	TRBV7-9	TRBJ1-3	TRBD1	CASSPGQGRNIGNTIYF	TGTGCCAGCAGCCCAGGACAGGGGAGGAACATTGGAAACACCATATATTTT
NA	TRBV5-5	TRBJ1-5	NA	CASSPWTSLNQPQHF	TGTGCCAGCAGCCCCTGGACTTCTCTAAATCAGCCCCAGCATTTT
NA	TRBV15	TRBJ1-2	NA	CATSSGIGNYGYTF	TGTGCCACCAGCTCAGGGATAGGGAACTATGGCTACACCTTC
NA	TRBV4-1	TRBJ1-5	NA	CASSQDPGTPQHF	TGCGCCAGCAGCCAAGATCCAGGCACACCCCAGCATTTT
NA	TRBV14	TRBJ2-3	NA	CASRGRGTDTQYF	TGTGCCAGCAGGGGCAGGGGCACAGATACGCAGTATTTT
few	TRBV4-1	TRBJ2-7	NA	CASSQDRAGESEQYF	TGCGCCAGCAGCCAAGATCGGGCAGGGGAGTCCGAGCAGTACTTC
NA	TRBV19	TRBJ2-5	NA	CASSMAGLVETQYF	TGTGCCAGTAGTATGGCAGGGCTCGTGGAGACCCAGTACTTC
NA	TRBV6-5	TRBJ2-7	NA	CASSPGHPVLWEQYF	TGTGCCAGCAGTCCGGGACACCCCGTTTTGTGGGAGCAGTACTTC
NA	TRBV2	TRBJ1-1	NA	CARGLMNTEAFF	TGTGCCCGGGGATTAATGAACACTGAAGCTTTCTTT
NA	TRBV27	TRBJ1-2	NA	CASSFGGPNYGYTF	TGTGCCAGCAGTTTCGGAGGGCCCAACTATGGCTACACCTTC
NA	TRBV18	TRBJ1-5	NA	CASSRGQQGQPQHF	TGTGCCAGCTCCCGCGGACAGCAAGGGCAGCCCCAGCATTTT
NA	TRBV10-3	TRBJ2-4	NA	CAISGLSGERTIQYF	TGTGCCATCAGTGGGTTGTCAGGGGAGCGGACCATTCAGTACTTC
once	TRBV5-1	TRBJ2-3	TRBD2	CASSEGLVTDTQYF	TGCGCCAGCAGCGAAGGACTAGTTACAGATACGCAGTATTTT
NA	TRBV3-1/TRBV3-2	TRBJ2-5	NA	CASSQDPTSRETQYF	TGTGCCAGCAGCCAAGATCCCACTAGCCGGGAGACCCAGTACTTC
once	TRBV23-1	TRBJ1-2	NA	CASGPSGRVNYGYTF	TGCGCCAGCGGTCCGTCGGGCAGGGTTAACTATGGCTACACCTTC
NA	TRBV7-9	TRBJ1-4	NA	CATSGSGNEKLFF	TGTGCCACCTCAGGGTCCGGTAATGAAAAACTGTTTTTT
NA	TRBV29-1	TRBJ1-1	TRBD1	CSVRIQGDTEAFF	TGCAGCGTGAGGATCCAGGGGGACACTGAAGCTTTCTTT
NA	TRBV7-2	TRBJ2-1	NA	CASSLGLARSSYNEQFF	TGTGCCAGCAGCTTGGGATTAGCGCGAAGCTCCTACAATGAGCAGTTCTTC
once	TRBV11-2	TRBJ1-1	NA	CATTRSRGTEAFF	TGTGCCACAACGAGATCCCGGGGCACTGAAGCTTTCTTT
few	TRBV6-5	TRBJ1-1	NA	CASSYSMNTEAFF	TGTGCCAGCAGTTACTCCATGAACACTGAAGCTTTCTTT
NA	TRBV5-1	TRBJ1-5	NA	CASSLAGSNQPQHF	TGCGCCAGCAGCTTGGCGGGTAGCAATCAGCCCCAGCATTTT
few	TRBV5-6	TRBJ1-5	TRBD1	CASSITGGRGQPQHF	TGTGCCAGCAGCATAACAGGGGGCAGGGGTCAGCCCCAGCATTTT
once	TRBV30	TRBJ1-1	NA	CAWSATGSGTEAFF	TGTGCCTGGAGTGCGACAGGATCCGGCACTGAAGCTTTCTTT